The rows below give T cell receptor beta chains drawn from one sample of a study of CD8+CD57+ T cells in acquired aplastic anemia. MiXCR was run by TCRdb on the reads, yielding one entry per CDR3 protein. The table includes 200,000 or so distinct CDR3 sequences, 64% detected once. The sample was sorted CD4+, CD8+, or CD8+CD57+ T cells (not recorded which) from PBMCs. Source of these receptors: a human donor with severe aplastic anemia or a healthy control (not recorded which). Each CDR3 is given with its conserved first and last residue. Each record gives: CDR3 protein, CDR3 DNA, clone size, V gene, J gene, D gene. The D gene is left open where the match is weak. Where a row states a size, it is once, few, many or the class of an expanded clone; other rows omit it.

CASSPDGASYNEQFF	TGCGCCAGCAGTCCCGACGGAGCCTCCTACAATGAGCAGTTCTTC	-	TRBV5-1	TRBJ2-1	-
CASSAWDSRTYNEQFF	TGTGCCAGCAGCGCCTGGGACAGCAGAACCTACAATGAGCAGTTCTTC	-	TRBV2	TRBJ2-1	TRBD1
CASSNQQNTEAFF	TGTGCCAGCAGCAATCAACAAAACACTGAAGCTTTCTTT	-	TRBV7-9	TRBJ1-1	-
CSARTSTYAQYF	TGCAGTGCTCGGACTAGTACCTACGCGCAGTACTTC	-	TRBV20-1	TRBJ2-7	TRBD2
CASSERMMNTEAFF	TGTGCCAGCAGTGAACGGATGATGAACACTGAAGCTTTCTTT	-	TRBV2	TRBJ1-1	-
CSARDVLAGGWNEQYF	TGCAGTGCTAGAGATGTACTAGCGGGAGGATGGAACGAGCAGTACTTC	-	TRBV20-1	TRBJ2-7	TRBD2
CASSGSLTGTYEQYF	TGTGCCAGCAGTGGGAGTCTGACAGGGACCTACGAGCAGTACTTC	-	TRBV2	TRBJ2-7	TRBD1
CASSEMAGMDEKLFF	TGTGCCAGCAGTGAAATGGCAGGCATGGATGAAAAACTGTTTTTT	-	TRBV6-1	TRBJ1-4	-
CAISGRDTDTQYF	TGTGCCATCAGTGGCAGGGACACAGATACGCAGTATTTT	few	TRBV10-3	TRBJ2-3	-
CACKGEKLFF	TGTGCCTGCAAGGGTGAAAAACTGTTTTTT	-	TRBV19	TRBJ1-4	-
CATSDIGDNSPLHF	TGTGCCACCAGTGATATAGGGGATAATTCACCCCTCCACTTT	-	TRBV24-1	TRBJ1-6	-
CASSLVAEQYF	TGTGCCAGCAGCTTGGTGGCCGAGCAGTACTTC	-	TRBV5-6	TRBJ2-7	-
CSARPKTGTSGGDEQFF	TGCAGTGCTAGACCAAAAACCGGGACTAGCGGGGGCGATGAGCAGTTCTTC	many	TRBV20-1	TRBJ2-1	TRBD2
CSARVGGGGTYEQYF	TGCAGTGCTAGAGTGGGGGGGGGAGGGACCTACGAGCAGTACTTC	-	TRBV20-1	TRBJ2-7	TRBD2
CATSRDGQGGANYGYTF	TGTGCCACCAGCAGAGATGGACAGGGGGGGGCTAACTATGGCTACACCTTC	-	TRBV15	TRBJ1-2	TRBD1
CAWSLDRVTGELFF	TGTGCCTGGAGCTTGGACAGGGTCACCGGGGAGCTGTTTTTT	-	TRBV30	TRBJ2-2	TRBD1
CASRTALASGGDDEQYF	TGTGCCAGCAGAACCGCCCTGGCCAGCGGGGGCGACGACGAGCAGTACTTC	many	TRBV12-3/TRBV12-4	TRBJ2-7	TRBD2
CASLLGWGCHEQFF	TGTGCCAGCCTACTAGGGTGGGGCTGCCATGAGCAGTTCTTC	-	TRBV2	TRBJ2-1	-
CSVRRANSPLHF	TGCAGCGTTCGACGGGCAAATTCACCCCTCCACTTT	-	TRBV29-1	TRBJ1-6	-
CASSFAQGGYEQYF	TGTGCCAGCAGCTTCGCACAGGGGGGCTACGAGCAGTACTTC	-	TRBV7-2	TRBJ2-7	TRBD1
CASRLSGNTEAFF	TGTGCCAGCAGATTGTCGGGGAACACTGAAGCTTTCTTT	few	TRBV25-1	TRBJ1-1	-
CASMEGMNTEALF	TGTGCCAGCATGGAAGGAATGAACACTGAAGCTCTCTTT	-	TRBV6-1	TRBJ1-1	-
CASSLQGQGARETQYF	TGTGCCAGCAGCTTACAAGGACAGGGGGCACGAGAGACCCAGTACTTC	-	TRBV7-2	TRBJ2-5	TRBD1
CASSFSDSKRNTIYF	TGTGCCAGCAGTTTTTCGGATAGTAAGAGAAACACCATATATTTT	many	TRBV12-3/TRBV12-4	TRBJ1-3	-
CASSPKSGGLHEQFF	TGTGCCAGCAGCCCGAAAAGCGGGGGACTGCATGAGCAGTTCTTC	few	TRBV7-9	TRBJ2-1	TRBD2
CASSDSWYGNQPQHF	TGTGCCAGTAGTGACAGTTGGTATGGCAATCAGCCCCAGCATTTT	-	TRBV19	TRBJ1-5	-
CSASSSTGILEQYF	TGCAGTGCCAGCAGTTCTACAGGGATACTCGAGCAGTACTTC	-	TRBV20-1	TRBJ2-7	-
CASSLVVNTEALF	TGCGCCAGCAGCTTGGTGGTGAACACTGAAGCTCTCTTT	-	TRBV5-1	TRBJ1-1	-
CASSQDGDTEAFF	TGCGCCAGCAGCCAAGATGGGGACACTGAAGCTTTCTTT	few	TRBV4-3	TRBJ1-1	-
CASSLDGGTNTQYF	TGTGCCAGCAGCTTAGACGGGGGCACGAATACGCAGTATTTT	once	TRBV11-3	TRBJ2-3	-
CASSLGRGWGETQYF	TGTGCCAGCAGCTTAGGCAGGGGATGGGGGGAGACCCAGTACTTC	many	TRBV11-1	TRBJ2-5	-
CASSYAGTDGYTF	TGTGCCAGCAGCTACGCCGGGACAGACGGCTACACCTTC	-	TRBV5-5	TRBJ1-2	TRBD1
CASRAGGGNTEAFF	TGTGCCAGCAGAGCCGGGGGTGGGAACACTGAAGCTTTCTTT	many	TRBV7-9	TRBJ1-1	-
CASSLGRQKETQYF	TGTGCCAGCAGTTTGGGTCGACAGAAAGAGACCCAGTACTTC	many	TRBV12-3/TRBV12-4	TRBJ2-5	-
CASRFWTTNTGELFF	TGTGCCAGCAGGTTTTGGACAACGAACACCGGGGAGCTGTTTTTT	few	TRBV2	TRBJ2-2	-
CSAWLAGAIVYGQYF	TGCAGTGCATGGCTAGCGGGGGCCATAGTCTACGGGCAGTACTTC	-	TRBV20-1	TRBJ2-7	TRBD2
CASSTGGLSTDTQYF	TGTGCCAGTAGTACAGGGGGCCTAAGCACAGATACGCAGTATTTT	-	TRBV19	TRBJ2-3	TRBD1
CATKDGSGANTEAFF	TGTGCCACCAAGGACGGGTCAGGGGCGAACACTGAAGCTTTCTTT	many	TRBV19	TRBJ1-1	-
CASLFGSHSGNTIYF	TGTGCCAGCCTTTTTGGGTCTCACTCTGGAAACACCATATATTTT	many	TRBV5-6	TRBJ1-3	-
CASSPRGINEQYF	TGCGCCAGCAGCCCAAGGGGGATAAACGAGCAGTACTTC	many	TRBV4-3	TRBJ2-7	-
CSAREEAASETQYF	TGCAGTGCTAGAGAAGAAGCAGCCTCAGAGACCCAGTACTTC	many	TRBV20-1	TRBJ2-5	-
CASSLHSIGSYEQYF	TGTGCCAGCAGCTTACACAGTATAGGTTCCTACGAGCAGTACTTC	-	TRBV7-2	TRBJ2-7	-
CASAQGSSGNTIYF	TGTGCTAGTGCCCAGGGATCCTCTGGAAACACCATATATTTT	-	TRBV12-5	TRBJ1-3	-
CASSEGTVFNSPLHF	TGTGCCAGCAGTGAAGGGACAGTCTTTAATTCACCCCTCCACTTT	-	TRBV2	TRBJ1-6	-
CASGPDRAGNGYTF	TGTGCCAGCGGTCCGGACAGGGCGGGAAATGGCTACACCTTC	-	TRBV7-9	TRBJ1-2	TRBD1
CASEARQVNTGELFF	TGTGCCAGCGAAGCTAGACAGGTGAACACCGGGGAGCTGTTTTTT	-	TRBV7-9	TRBJ2-2	-
CASSLSAHWDEQYF	TGTGCCAGCAGCCTGTCGGCGCATTGGGACGAGCAGTACTTC	-	TRBV7-9	TRBJ2-7	-
CATKGTGHSYEQYF	TGTGCCACCAAAGGGACAGGGCACTCCTACGAGCAGTACTTC	-	TRBV24-1	TRBJ2-7	TRBD1
CASSAHRAANEKLFF	TGTGCCAGCAGTGCCCACAGGGCAGCTAATGAAAAACTGTTTTTT	-	TRBV6-6	TRBJ1-4	-
CVSSSGNEQYF	TGTGTCAGCAGTTCGGGAAACGAGCAGTACTTC	-	TRBV6-5	TRBJ2-7	-
CASSSGRGTLHF	TGTGCCAGCAGCTCGGGTCGGGGGACCCTCCACTTT	-	TRBV7-9	TRBJ1-6	-
CSAWGDTQYF	TGCAGTGCTTGGGGAGATACGCAGTATTTT	few	TRBV20-1	TRBJ2-3	-
CASSLKTGGTEAFF	TGTGCCAGCAGCTTGAAAACAGGGGGCACTGAAGCTTTCTTT	-	TRBV7-9	TRBJ1-1	TRBD1
CASSEVADTQYF	TGTGCCAGCAGTGAAGTGGCAGATACGCAGTATTTT	once	TRBV2	TRBJ2-3	-
CASSLALRLPSPLHF	TGTGCCAGCAGCTTAGCACTTCGTTTACCTTCACCCCTCCACTTT	-	TRBV7-9	TRBJ1-6	-
CATSPGLRSYEQYF	TGTGCCACCTCCCCGGGGCTTCGGTCCTACGAGCAGTACTTC	-	TRBV7-3	TRBJ2-7	-
CASSLDPGQGRSPLHF	TGTGCCAGCAGCTTAGATCCAGGACAGGGTCGCTCACCCCTCCACTTT	-	TRBV7-2	TRBJ1-6	TRBD1
CASSINRDSQETQYF	TGTGCCAGTAGTATAAACCGGGACAGTCAAGAGACCCAGTACTTC	-	TRBV19	TRBJ2-5	TRBD1
CASSEGDNEQFF	TGTGCCAGCAGCGAGGGAGACAATGAGCAGTTCTTC	once	TRBV9	TRBJ2-1	-